This T cell receptor beta chain was identified in a study of T cells in localized non-small cell lung cancer. Overall study findings and caveats: Paired adjacent lung recovered a median about 61 of the top 100 tumor clones. Compared with tumor, uninvolved adjacent lung displayed greater T cell clonality, ranking highest overall.

This CDR3 has 14 amino acids. CDR1 and CDR2 from the germline V gene are LNHDA and SQIVND (reference sequence). The V gene lost 5 bases and the J gene lost 5 bases, with 15 bases spanning the gap. Sequenced by immunoSEQ multiplex PCR; TCRdb stores in-frame clones only, minus some. The sample records tens of thousands of clones, 80% to 90% being singletons. As for this clone: Its specificity is unknown.

V usage is TRBV19 and J usage is TRBJ2-5; TRBD2 is a possible D gene (6 bases). The clonotype originates from a man between 35 and 75 years old with stage I squamous cell lung carcinoma. The source was peripheral blood, collected before any cancer treatment. In DNA, the CDR3 is TGTGCCAGTAGTGAGTCGGACGCGGGGGAGACCCAGTACTTC. It is translated as CASSESDAGETQYF.